This is a list of T cell receptor beta chains from one sample in a study of T-cell reconstitution after alpha-beta-depleted transplantation in children. TCRdb itself ran the PCR reads through MiXCR, one entry per CDR3 protein. This table has a few hundred thousand distinct CDR3 sequences, 23% appearing once. The sequenced sample was PBMCs, mostly from graft donor cells, obtained 180 days after TCRalphabeta/CD19-depleted stem cell transplant. The receptors originated from a male patient younger than 18 who had a stem cell transplant for acute lymphoblastic leukemia, so the T cells may come from the graft donor. Both conserved end residues are part of each CDR3. A D gene is named only where the DNA matches it firmly. Some rows mark clone size as missing; the rest say once, few, many or name a class of expanded clone.

size: few; D: .; J: TRBJ1-5; V: TRBV7-2; DNA: TGTGCCAGCAGTAATTCAGGGCCCCAGCATTTT; CDR3: CASSNSGPQHF
size: .; D: .; J: TRBJ1-5; V: TRBV20-1; DNA: TGCAGTGCTAGAATGGGTCGAAGCAATCAGCCCCAGCATTTT; CDR3: CSARMGRSNQPQHF
size: few; D: TRBD1; J: TRBJ1-2; V: TRBV6-5; DNA: TGTGCCAGCAATTCTCTAACGACAGGGGCGAAGGGCTACACCTTC; CDR3: CASNSLTTGAKGYTF
size: few; D: .; J: TRBJ2-5; V: TRBV10-3; DNA: TGTGCCATCAGCCTTGCTGGGGGTTCAGAGACCCAGTACTTC; CDR3: CAISLAGGSETQYF
size: .; D: .; J: TRBJ1-2; V: TRBV5-1; DNA: TGCGCCAGCAGCCTTGGTGGCGGTCATCGAGACTACACCTTC; CDR3: CASSLGGGHRDYTF
size: few; D: .; J: TRBJ2-1; V: TRBV7-3; DNA: TGTGCCAGCAGCCTCGAGGCGGTTAATGAGCAGTTCTTC; CDR3: CASSLEAVNEQFF
size: few; D: TRBD2; J: TRBJ2-3; V: TRBV5-1; DNA: TGCGCCAGCAATCCCGGGAGGGCCACAGATACGCAGTATTTT; CDR3: CASNPGRATDTQYF
size: .; D: TRBD1; J: TRBJ1-6; V: TRBV5-1; DNA: TGCGCCAGCAGCTTGTTCCAGGGGGGGAATTCACCCCTCCACTTT; CDR3: CASSLFQGGNSPLHF
size: .; D: .; J: TRBJ1-4; V: TRBV5-1; DNA: TGCGCCAGCAGCGGACCGGACCGGGGGGATGAAAAACTGTTTTTT; CDR3: CASSGPDRGDEKLFF
size: .; D: TRBD2; J: TRBJ2-1; V: TRBV9; DNA: TGTGCCAGCAGCGTAGGTAGGCTAGCGGGAGGAAATGAGCAGTTCTTC; CDR3: CASSVGRLAGGNEQFF
size: .; D: .; J: TRBJ2-5; V: TRBV7-9; DNA: TGTGCCAGCAGTCACCCGACCTTGGAGGGGAGAGAGACCCAGTACTTC; CDR3: CASSHPTLEGRETQYF
size: many; D: TRBD1; J: TRBJ1-2; V: TRBV12-3/TRBV12-4; DNA: TGTGCCAGCAGTTTCCAACAGGGGCGGGCTAACTATGGCTACACCTTC; CDR3: CASSFQQGRANYGYTF
size: .; D: .; J: TRBJ2-1; V: TRBV7-9; DNA: TGTGCCAGCAGCCGACTAGTATTTGAGGATGAGCAGTTCTTC; CDR3: CASSRLVFEDEQFF
size: .; D: TRBD1; J: TRBJ1-5; V: TRBV10-1; DNA: TGCGCCAGCAGTCGGGACAGCGAGAATCAGCCCCAGCATTTT; CDR3: CASSRDSENQPQHF
size: many; D: TRBD2; J: TRBJ2-1; V: TRBV7-2; DNA: TGTGCCAGCAGCTTAGTACTAGCGGGGAACAATGAGCAGTTCTTC; CDR3: CASSLVLAGNNEQFF
size: .; D: TRBD1; J: TRBJ2-3; V: TRBV29-1; DNA: TGCAGCGGATGGACAGGCCACACAGATACGCAGTATTTT; CDR3: CSGWTGHTDTQYF
size: .; D: .; J: TRBJ2-7; V: TRBV25-1; DNA: TGTGCCAGCAGTGAATATGGCTCCTACGAGCAGTACTTC; CDR3: CASSEYGSYEQYF
size: many; D: TRBD1; J: TRBJ2-1; V: TRBV5-1; DNA: TGCGCCAGCAGCTTGGCCCCCGGGACAGGGTACAATGAGCAGTTCTTC; CDR3: CASSLAPGTGYNEQFF
size: .; D: .; J: TRBJ2-1; V: TRBV21-1; DNA: TGTGCCAGCAGCCAGGCCAAGGGGGGATACAATGAGCAGTTCTTC; CDR3: CASSQAKGGYNEQFF
size: few; D: TRBD1; J: TRBJ2-5; V: TRBV7-2; DNA: TGTGCCAGCAGCTTAGTTTTGATCAGGGGGGAGACCCAGTACTTC; CDR3: CASSLVLIRGETQYF
size: .; D: TRBD2; J: TRBJ2-5; V: TRBV24-1; DNA: TGTGCCACCAGTGAGCCGGGAGGGCCTAATGGGGAGACCCAGTACTTC; CDR3: CATSEPGGPNGETQYF
size: .; D: TRBD2; J: TRBJ2-1; V: TRBV3-1; DNA: TGTGCCAGCAGCCAAGGACTGCGGGGGAGAGTGGATGAGCAGTTCTTC; CDR3: CASSQGLRGRVDEQFF
size: few; D: TRBD2; J: TRBJ2-1; V: TRBV29-1; DNA: TGCAGCGTTCCAAGCGGGGGTTTAGGGTACAATGAGCAGTTCTTC; CDR3: CSVPSGGLGYNEQFF
size: few; D: TRBD2; J: TRBJ2-3; V: TRBV5-6; DNA: TGTGCCAGCAGCTTAGACGGGAGGGCCACAGATACGCAGTATTTT; CDR3: CASSLDGRATDTQYF
size: .; D: .; J: TRBJ2-1; V: TRBV12-3/TRBV12-4; DNA: TGTGCCAGCAGAACAGCGGGTTCCTACAATGAGCAGTTCTTC; CDR3: CASRTAGSYNEQFF
size: few; D: .; J: TRBJ2-2; V: TRBV29-1; DNA: TGCAGCGTCGCCTCCCCGAGGGGGGCCGGGGAGCTGTTTTTT; CDR3: CSVASPRGAGELFF
size: few; D: .; J: TRBJ2-7; V: TRBV10-3; DNA: TGTGCCATCAGTGTAGGGTTGAGCTCCTACGAGCAGTACTTC; CDR3: CAISVGLSSYEQYF
size: .; D: TRBD1; J: TRBJ2-3; V: TRBV24-1; DNA: TGTGCCACCAGAGACAGGGGAACTGTAGATACGCAGTATTTT; CDR3: CATRDRGTVDTQYF
size: .; D: .; J: TRBJ2-7; V: TRBV12-3/TRBV12-4; DNA: TGTGCCAGCAGGAGGGGCCTACGATCTGACTACGAGCAGTACTTC; CDR3: CASRRGLRSDYEQYF
size: .; D: .; J: TRBJ1-2; V: TRBV24-1; DNA: TGTGCCACCAGTGATTTTGAGAGGGCGGGCTACACCTTC; CDR3: CATSDFERAGYTF
size: .; D: .; J: TRBJ2-7; V: TRBV6-5; DNA: TGTGCCAGCAGTAGGGGGTCAGAGCAGTACTTC; CDR3: CASSRGSEQYF
size: few; D: TRBD2; J: TRBJ2-2; V: TRBV5-1; DNA: TGCGCCAGCCGGCCCTTCGCGGGAGCAAACACCGGGGAGCTGTTTTTT; CDR3: CASRPFAGANTGELFF
size: .; D: .; J: TRBJ1-5; V: TRBV20-1; DNA: TGCAGTGCTAGAGATACAGGGTTTGGGAATCAGCCCCAGCATTTT; CDR3: CSARDTGFGNQPQHF
size: many; D: .; J: TRBJ1-4; V: TRBV6-5; DNA: TGTGCCAGCAGTTCTCGGTTAACTGACAGACCTAATGAAAAACTGTTTTTT; CDR3: CASSSRLTDRPNEKLFF
size: .; D: .; J: TRBJ2-5; V: TRBV29-1; DNA: TGCAGCGTTGATGGGGGGGAGACCCAGTACTTC; CDR3: CSVDGGETQYF
size: few; D: .; J: TRBJ2-7; V: TRBV10-3; DNA: TGTGCCATCAGTGACAGGGCTACGGATGAGCAGTACTTC; CDR3: CAISDRATDEQYF
size: .; D: .; J: TRBJ2-4; V: TRBV5-1; DNA: TGCGCCAGCAGCTTGCGTTTTGTGGCCGACATTCAGTACTTC; CDR3: CASSLRFVADIQYF
size: few; D: TRBD2; J: TRBJ2-3; V: TRBV18; DNA: TGTGCCAGCTCACCAATCGGCCTAGCGGGAGGGAAAGATACGCAGTATTTT; CDR3: CASSPIGLAGGKDTQYF
size: .; D: .; J: TRBJ1-2; V: TRBV5-1; DNA: TGCGCCAGCAGGAGAACAGAAAACTATGGCTACACCTTC; CDR3: CASRRTENYGYTF
size: .; D: TRBD2; J: TRBJ2-1; V: TRBV6-2/TRBV6-3; DNA: TGTGCCAGCAGTTACTCGCGGGAGCTCTCCTACAATGAGCAGTTCTTC; CDR3: CASSYSRELSYNEQFF
size: .; D: .; J: TRBJ2-7; V: TRBV2; DNA: TGTGCCAGCAGTTGGTACAGGAGCTCCTACGAGCAGTACTTC; CDR3: CASSWYRSSYEQYF
size: few; D: .; J: TRBJ1-1; V: TRBV10-3; DNA: TGTGCCATCAGTGAGCGGGGCCGTTCCACTGAAGCTTTCTTT; CDR3: CAISERGRSTEAFF
size: .; D: TRBD1; J: TRBJ2-2; V: TRBV5-1; DNA: TGCGCCAGCAAAGTACAGGGGGCTAGCACCGGGGAGCTGTTTTTT; CDR3: CASKVQGASTGELFF
size: few; D: .; J: TRBJ1-5; V: TRBV5-6; DNA: TGTGCCACCCTCAGGGACAGCAATCAGCCCCAGCATTTT; CDR3: CATLRDSNQPQHF
size: few; D: .; J: TRBJ2-1; V: TRBV6-4; DNA: TGTGCCAGCAGTGTGACAGGTTTTACTTCTGAGCAGTTCTTC; CDR3: CASSVTGFTSEQFF
size: .; D: .; J: TRBJ1-3; V: TRBV15; DNA: TGTGCCACCAGGTTGTCGGCCTCGAGCTCTGGAAACACCATATATTTT; CDR3: CATRLSASSSGNTIYF
size: few; D: TRBD2; J: TRBJ2-5; V: TRBV3-1; DNA: TGTGCCAGCAGCCAAGATCGGGCTAGCGGCCAAGAGACCCAGTACTTC; CDR3: CASSQDRASGQETQYF
size: .; D: TRBD1; J: TRBJ1-2; V: TRBV29-1; DNA: TGCAGCGTTGTCGGCAGGGGGAACTATGGCTACACCTTC; CDR3: CSVVGRGNYGYTF
size: .; D: TRBD2; J: TRBJ2-1; V: TRBV6-4; DNA: TGTGCCAGCAGTGAGGGCGGGAGGGCCTACAATGAGCAGTTCTTC; CDR3: CASSEGGRAYNEQFF
size: few; D: .; J: TRBJ2-1; V: TRBV25-1; DNA: TGTGCCAGCAGTGATCTGCTAGGGGGTTACAATGAGCAGTTCTTC; CDR3: CASSDLLGGYNEQFF
size: few; D: .; J: TRBJ2-1; V: TRBV27; DNA: TGTGCCAGCCTCTCTTTGATCCGACACCCAGGTAGCTCCTACAATGAGCAGTTCTTC; CDR3: CASLSLIRHPGSSYNEQFF
size: few; D: .; J: TRBJ1-1; V: TRBV3-1; DNA: TGTGCCAGCAGCCGTAATGGGCTCCAGAACACTGAAGCTTTCTTT; CDR3: CASSRNGLQNTEAFF
size: .; D: .; J: TRBJ2-3; V: TRBV5-1; DNA: TGCGCCAGCAGCTTGGCAGGGAACACAGATACGCAGTATTTT; CDR3: CASSLAGNTDTQYF
size: .; D: .; J: TRBJ2-1; V: TRBV5-1; DNA: TGCGCCACCGCTCCTTTTGGCTCCTACAATGAGCAGTTCTTC; CDR3: CATAPFGSYNEQFF
size: .; D: .; J: TRBJ1-1; V: TRBV27; DNA: TGTGCCAGCAGTTTAAATGCATATGGGGGGCATAGGTTCACTGAAGCTTTCTTT; CDR3: CASSLNAYGGHRFTEAFF
size: .; D: .; J: TRBJ2-3; V: TRBV4-1; DNA: TGCGCCAGCAGCCAAGGAGTAAGTGGTACGCAGTATTTT; CDR3: CASSQGVSGTQYF
size: .; D: TRBD2; J: TRBJ2-1; V: TRBV12-3/TRBV12-4; DNA: TGTGCCAGCAGTTTCGCGGGAGACTACAATGAGCAGTTCTTC; CDR3: CASSFAGDYNEQFF
size: .; D: .; J: TRBJ2-1; V: TRBV5-5; DNA: TGTGCCAGCAGCTCGGACCTTTACAATGAGCAGTTCTTC; CDR3: CASSSDLYNEQFF
size: few; D: .; J: TRBJ2-2; V: TRBV5-1; DNA: TGCGCCAGCAGCCGTGATACTAGACCCACCGGGGAGCTGTTTTTT; CDR3: CASSRDTRPTGELFF